The 29 T cell receptor beta chains below all came from one sample that was sequenced in a study of T-cell memory formation after mild COVID-19. TCRdb analysed the 5' RACE reads with MiXCR anew, one entry per CDR3 protein. The sample lists more than 70,000 distinct CDR3 sequences, about 15% occurring once. The sequencing sample was made of PBMCs or a T cell subset sorted from them (not recorded which). The receptor set was obtained from an adult woman who had mild COVID-19 (a few samples of this study predate the infection). Cell type and time point are not known.

The chain joins TRBV7-9 to TRBJ1-1; no definite D call. The CDR3 consists of 13 residues. V was clipped by 5 bases and J by 2 bases, with 9 bases between them. The germline V gene has CDR1 SEHNR and CDR2 FQNEAQ (reference sequence). This CDR3 is CASSQMGNTEAFF. CDR3 nucleotides: TGTGCCAGCAGCCAAATGGGAAACACTGAAGCTTTCTTT.

This clonotype was detected many times. This chain uses TRBV9 with TRBJ2-1, with D hard to call. The germline V gene encodes CDR1 SGDLS and CDR2 YYNGEE. The ends were cut back, 1 base at V and 1 base at J, with 15 bases in the middle. This CDR3 region has 17 residues. CDR3 DNA: TGTGCCAGCAGCGTATCGCAGGTCCTGGGGTCCTACAATGAGCAGTTCTTC. It codes for CASSVSQVLGSYNEQFF.

This clonotype was observed a handful of times. This chain connects TRBV5-1 to TRBJ2-7; D might be TRBD1 (6 bases). Trimming cost V 8 bases and J 0 bases, with 9 bases left between them. In germline, CDR1 is SGHRS, CDR2 YFSETQ. CDR3 length equals 12 residues. CDR3 sequence (DNA): TGCGCCAGTACAGGGAACTCCTACGAGCAGTACTTC. It is translated as CASTGNSYEQYF.

The chain carries TRBV11-2 and TRBJ2-1; 8 bases are a match to TRBD2. CDR1 is SGHAT and CDR2 is FQNNGV in the germline V gene. V gave up 2 bases and J gave up 5 bases; unmatched junction bases: 8. The CDR3 consists of 16 residues. The CDR3: CASSLLLAEPNNEQFF. Written as DNA, the CDR3 is TGTGCCAGCAGCTTACTACTAGCGGAGCCTAACAATGAGCAGTTCTTC.

Only a few counts were recorded for this clonotype. The gene calls are TRBV12-3 or TRBV12-4 and TRBJ1-2, with D maybe TRBD1 (6 bases). V was shortened by 6 bases and J by 7 bases, with 18 bases between the two germline ends. This CDR3 has 14 amino acids. CDR3 amino acids: CASRPGTHNLGYTF. CDR3 bases: TGTGCCAGCAGACCCGGGACACACAACCTTGGCTACACCTTC.

This clonotype came up a few times. The chain links TRBV9 to TRBJ2-1, with D perhaps matching TRBD1 or TRBD2 (5 bases each). V was trimmed by 4 bases and J by 7 bases, leaving 24 bases between them. The CDR3 loop spans 17 amino acids. The germline gives CDR1 SGDLS, CDR2 YYNGEE. The CDR3 DNA follows: TGTGCCAGCAGCCTTCCCAGAGGGGCAGGGCCTCTGAATGAGCAGTTCTTC. Its translation is CASSLPRGAGPLNEQFF.

V gene TRBV7-9 combines with J gene TRBJ2-6; 10 positions agree with TRBD1. Germline lookup yields CDR1 SEHNR and CDR2 FQNEAQ (reference sequence). V lost 3 bases, J lost 5 bases, and 4 bases stayed unmatched. This CDR3 has 16 residues. Here the CDR3 reads CASSFGTGAWANVLTF. Here the CDR3 DNA reads TGTGCCAGCAGCTTCGGGACAGGGGCCTGGGCCAACGTCCTGACTTTC.

This clonotype has only a few counts. The chain carries TRBV4-1 and TRBJ2-3, with 10 bases lining up with TRBD2. CDR1 MGHRA and CDR2 YSYEKL come from the germline V gene. J was trimmed by 2 bases and V by 1 base; bases with no gene match: 3. This CDR3 contains 16 residues. CDR3 protein: CASSQGLAGITDTQYF. CDR3 nucleotide sequence: TGCGCCAGCAGCCAAGGACTAGCGGGTATCACAGATACGCAGTATTTT.

This clonotype has just a few counts. The chain joins TRBV5-1 to TRBJ2-1; 8 bases agree with TRBD2. This CDR3 has 15 amino acids. Germline values: CDR1 SGHRS, CDR2 YFSETQ. V was pared by 3 bases and J by 3 bases, with 5 bases of the junction left unmatched. As DNA, the CDR3 is TGCGCCAGCAGCTGGACTAGCCCCGACTACAATGAGCAGTTCTTC. Protein sequence: CASSWTSPDYNEQFF.

This clonotype was observed a few times. The chain links TRBV19 to TRBJ1-1, with D unclear. V was shortened by 10 bases and J by 2 bases, with 17 bases between the two germline ends. CDR1 and CDR2 from the germline V gene are LNHDA and SQIVND (reference sequence). CDR3 length: 14 amino acids. This chain's CDR3 is CATSGWEPNTEAFF. CDR3 in DNA: TGTGCCACTAGCGGCTGGGAGCCCAACACTGAAGCTTTCTTT.

This clonotype turned up a few times. The V call is TRBV5-1, the J call TRBJ2-1; maybe TRBD2 (7 bases). Germline-derived CDR1 and CDR2 are SGHRS and YFSETQ. Trimming pared 7 bases from V and 8 bases from J, leaving 13 bases between. The CDR3 has 12 residues. As DNA, the CDR3 is TGCGCCAGCGGCGAGGGGGGGTATGAGCAGTTCTTC. Translation gives CASGEGGYEQFF.

This clonotype was counted ten times or more. The V call is TRBV12-3 or TRBV12-4, the J call TRBJ2-5; TRBD1 matches 8 bases. This CDR3 has 15 amino acids. The V segment lost 6 bases and the J segment 0 bases; nucleotides outside the gene matches: 6. The CDR3 DNA reads as TGTGCCAGCAGGGCGGACAGGGCGTACCAAGAGACCCAGTACTTC. This translates into CASRADRAYQETQYF.

The V call is TRBV4-3, the J call TRBJ2-7; perhaps TRBD2 as D (5 bases). The length of the CDR3 is 16 residues. Germline lookup yields CDR1 LGHNA and CDR2 YSLEER. V lost 0 bases to trimming and J lost 9 bases, with 21 bases between them. The CDR3 bases are TGCGCCAGCAGCCAAGATCTCACCCTAGCTCCCTTGGGGCAGTACTTC. It is translated as CASSQDLTLAPLGQYF.

This clonotype was detected many times. The CDR3 DNA reads as TGTGCCAGCAGCCTCACTCCGGGACTAGCGGGGAACACCGGGGAGCTGTTTTTT. This codes for CASSLTPGLAGNTGELFF. This chain joins TRBV7-2 and TRBJ2-2, with 12 bases aligning to TRBD2. CDR1 and CDR2 from the germline V gene are SGHTA and FQGNSA. The J segment lost 1 base and the V segment lost 5 bases, leaving 8 bases of the junction unmatched. The CDR3 runs 18 residues. Complete variable domain (other parts from reference TRBV7-2 and TRBJ2-2): GAGVSQSPSNKVTEKGKDVELRCDPISGHTALYWYRQSLGQGLEFLIYFQGNSAPDKSGLPSDRFSAERTGGSVSTLTIQRTQQEDSAVYLCASSLTPGLAGNTGELFFGEGSRLTVL.

The J gene is TRBJ2-1, the V gene TRBV5-1, with a weak D call TRBD1 (6 bases). Germline V gene data show CDR1 as SGHRS and CDR2 as YFSETQ. The V end was cut by 4 bases, the J end by 5 bases, with 10 bases between. The CDR3 is 13 amino acids. CDR3 sequence: CASSQDRNNEQFF. The CDR3 DNA is TGCGCCAGCAGCCAGGACAGAAACAATGAGCAGTTCTTC. Together with reference TRBV5-1 and TRBJ2-1, the CDR3 gives the full variable domain: KAGVTQTPRYLIKTRGQQVTLSCSPISGHRSVSWYQQTPGQGLQFLFEYFSETQRNKGNFPGRFSGRQFSNSRSEMNVSTLELGDSALYLCASSQDRNNEQFFGPGTRLTVL.

This chain joins TRBV4-2 and TRBJ2-5, with D possibly called TRBD1 or TRBD2 (6 bases each). Germline CDR1 reads LGHNA; CDR2 reads YNFKEQ. The CDR3 covers 16 residues. Trimming stripped 1 base from V and 1 base from J, with 13 bases between. CDR3 region: CASSQAGPGAQETQYF. The CDR3 DNA reads as TGTGCCAGCAGCCAAGCCGGGCCGGGGGCCCAAGAGACCCAGTACTTC.

This chain connects TRBV2 to TRBJ2-7, with 8 bases lining up with TRBD2. There are 14 residues in the CDR3. V shed 7 bases, J shed 2 bases, and the junction held 7 bases outside the gene matches. CDR1 and CDR2 from the germline V gene are SNHLY and FYNNEI. The CDR3 sequence is CASTPDGGAYEQYF. The CDR3 DNA is TGTGCCAGCACTCCCGACGGGGGGGCCTACGAGCAGTACTTC.

This clonotype was seen a handful of times. This rearrangement joins TRBV7-6 to TRBJ2-1; possible D gene TRBD2, 7 bases. V gave up 2 bases and J gave up 12 bases, with 23 bases separating them. Germline V gives CDR1 SGHVS, CDR2 FNYEAQ. The CDR3 length is 16 residues. As DNA, the CDR3 is TGTGCCAGCAGCTTATCGGGGGGCGAAGATTTCGCGAGGCAGTTCTTC. This codes for CASSLSGGEDFARQFF.

This chain connects TRBV18 to TRBJ2-3; 8 bases map to TRBD2. V trimming: 2 bases; J trimming: 0 bases; junction bases outside the gene matches: 16. CDR1 and CDR2 from the germline V gene are KGHSH and LQKENI. CDR3 size: 20 residues. The DNA of the CDR3 is TGTGCCAGCTCACCATCCTTACGAACTAGCGGCCCTACTAGCACAGATACGCAGTATTTT. This codes for CASSPSLRTSGPTSTDTQYF.

The rearrangement joins TRBV12-3 or TRBV12-4 to TRBJ1-6, with 11 bases identical to TRBD1. The CDR3 has 14 amino acids. The J segment lost 9 bases and the V segment lost 7 bases, leaving 5 bases of the junction unmatched. The CDR3 here is CASTRTGGVSPLHF. In DNA form, the CDR3 reads TGTGCCAGCACCCGGACAGGGGGCGTTTCACCCCTCCACTTT.

The V gene is TRBV12-3 or TRBV12-4, the J gene TRBJ1-1; D is ambiguous. The CDR3 totals 14 residues. V lost 6 bases and J 1 base, leaving 12 bases between the germline ends. CDR3 sequence reads: CASRPRTKNTEAFF. DNA for the CDR3: TGTGCCAGCAGGCCACGGACGAAGAACACTGAAGCTTTCTTT.

This clonotype was counted a few times. This rearrangement joins TRBV7-9 to TRBJ2-6; D is undetermined. Looked up from germline, CDR1 is SEHNR and CDR2 is FQNEAQ (reference sequence). Trimming removed 1 base from V and 2 bases from J, with 9 bases in between. The CDR3 spans 16 residues. The CDR3 nucleotides read TGTGCCAGCAGCTTAGGACTCTTTACTGGGGCCAACGTCCTGACTTTC. Amino acids: CASSLGLFTGANVLTF.

The V call is TRBV4-3, the J call TRBJ2-7; TRBD1 might be the D (7 bases). Germline values: CDR1 LGHNA, CDR2 YSLEER. The V end lost 0 bases, the J end lost 7 bases, and 22 bases lay between the germline ends. CDR3 length: 17 amino acids. The CDR3 protein is CASSQDRFRGATSEQYF. The CDR3 DNA reads TGCGCCAGCAGCCAAGATCGTTTCAGGGGGGCGACTAGTGAGCAGTACTTC.

In its sample, this clonotype was seen a few times. The J gene is TRBJ2-3, the V gene TRBV6-4; 11 bases match TRBD2. Germline CDR1 reads MRHNA; CDR2 reads SNTAGT. This CDR3 contains 17 residues. The V and J ends lost 2 bases and 2 bases, in that order; junction bases with no gene match: 6. DNA for the CDR3: TGTGCCAGCAGTGACGAAGCTAGCGGGGGGACCACAGATACGCAGTATTTT. It yields the protein CASSDEASGGTTDTQYF.

Only a few counts were recorded for this clonotype. V is TRBV6-1 and J is TRBJ2-5; 9 bases line up with TRBD1. This CDR3 comprises 16 residues. After removal of 8 bases from V and 3 bases from J, the junction contained 13 bases not matched to a gene. Germline CDR1 is MNHNS and CDR2 is SASEGT. The CDR3 DNA follows: TGTGCCAGCCTCGACCGGGACAGGGTGGAGGAAGAGACCCAGTACTTC. Its protein product is CASLDRDRVEEETQYF.

Ten or more counts support this clonotype. The chain employs TRBV7-9 and TRBJ2-5; either TRBD1 or TRBD2 may fit D (5 bases each). The germline V and J ends were trimmed by 4 bases and 3 bases, with 12 bases remaining between them. The CDR3 is 14 amino acids. Looked up from germline, CDR1 is SEHNR and CDR2 is FQNEAQ (reference sequence). The CDR3 coding sequence is TGTGCCAGCAGCTCGGGACCCCCGGAAGAGACCCAGTACTTC. Protein product: CASSSGPPEETQYF.

This chain uses TRBV18 with TRBJ1-1; D not certain. The V end lost 4 bases, the J end lost 1 base, and 25 bases lay between the germline ends. The CDR3 runs 19 residues. In germline, CDR1 is KGHSH, CDR2 LQKENI. DNA for the CDR3: TGTGCCAGCTCACAGAGAAGTGTTTGGTCGGCTCAAAGGAACACTGAAGCTTTCTTT. Its protein is CASSQRSVWSAQRNTEAFF.

In this sample, this clonotype turned up a few times. The chain links TRBV2 to TRBJ2-3; 12 bases are a match to TRBD2. From germline, CDR1 is SNHLY and CDR2 FYNNEI. The V gene end was trimmed by 7 bases and the J gene end by 5 bases; junction bases not matched to a gene: 16. There are 18 residues in the CDR3. The CDR3 nucleotides are TGTGCCAGCATGGGGACGAAGCTAGCGGGGGGGCCTCTAGATACGCAGTATTTT. It translates to CASMGTKLAGGPLDTQYF.

The chain combines TRBV4-3 with TRBJ2-3, with 8 bases identical to TRBD2. Germline V lookup: CDR1 LGHNA, CDR2 YSLEER. This CDR3 spans 14 amino acids. V lost 3 bases and J lost 4; bases outside the gene matches: 3. The chain's CDR3 is CASSQGLVADTQYF. CDR3 sequence (DNA): TGCGCCAGCAGCCAGGGACTAGTCGCAGATACGCAGTATTTT.